Following are 28 T cell receptor beta chains from one sample sequenced in a study of T cell responses to AZD1222 COVID-19 vaccine. Some clones are missing from TCRdb's copy, which holds only in-frame ones; the method was immunoSEQ multiplex PCR. The profile shows 100,000 or so clones, more than 90% of them singletons. The material was peripheral blood, obtained on day 0 of AZD1222 vaccination. These TCRs come from an adult in good health.

V and J are TRBV5-1 and TRBJ1-1; D possibly corresponds to TRBD1 (5 bases). Between the trimmed V and J ends, which lost 0 bases and 1 base, there was a span of 10 bases. Germline V gene sequence: CDR1 SGHRS, CDR2 YFSETQ. The CDR3 sequence is 15 residues long. The CDR3 here is CASSLERGKNTEAFF. CDR3 bases: TGCGCCAGCAGCTTGGAAAGGGGAAAGAACACTGAAGCTTTCTTT.

The V and J genes are TRBV7-4 and TRBJ1-5; TRBD1 agrees at 8 bases. The length of the CDR3 is 18 residues. From germline, CDR1 is SGHVT and CDR2 SQSDAQ. Trimming at V came to 4 bases and at J to 3 bases, leaving 14 bases not matched to a gene. CDR3 DNA sequence: TGTGCCAGCAGCTCCCCTTTCGGGACAGGAATTCTCAATCAGCCCCAGCATTTT. Protein: CASSSPFGTGILNQPQHF.

This chain joins TRBV10-3 and TRBJ1-1; TRBD1 matches 7 bases. V lost 2 bases, J lost 4 bases, and 7 bases stayed unmatched. The CDR3 extends over 15 amino acids. The germline gives CDR1 ENHRY, CDR2 SYGVKD. CDR3 DNA sequence: TGTGCCATCAGTGAGCGGCAGGGGGTGATCACTGAAGCTTTCTTT. Protein product: CAISERQGVITEAFF.

This chain connects TRBV6-2 or TRBV6-3 to TRBJ2-5, with TRBD2 identical over 8 bases. J lost 4 bases, V lost 0 bases, and 4 bases had no gene match. Germline V gives CDR1 MNHEY, CDR2 SVGEGT. The CDR3 length is 15 residues. CDR3 nucleotides: TGTGCCAGCAGTTACTCGGGTACTAGCGGAGAGACCCAGTACTTC. As protein: CASSYSGTSGETQYF.

V gene TRBV9 combines with J gene TRBJ1-6; D is unclear. CDR1 and CDR2 (germline): SGDLS, YYNGEE. This CDR3 comprises 14 residues. V was pared by 4 bases and J by 14 bases, with 19 bases between. The CDR3 sequence is CASSPEDGLGSLHF. The CDR3 bases are TGTGCCAGCAGCCCCGAGGATGGCCTGGGGTCCCTCCACTTT. Supplemented by reference TRBV9 and TRBJ1-6, the full variable domain reads DSGVTQTPKHLITATGQRVTLRCSPRSGDLSVYWYQQSLDQGLQFLIQYYNGEERAKGNILERFSAQQFPDLHSELNLSSLELGDSALYFCASSPEDGLGSLHFGNGTRLTVT.

The rearrangement links TRBV20-1 to TRBJ2-7; D might be TRBD2 (6 bases). V dropped 5 bases and J dropped 4 bases, with 6 bases sitting between them. Germline CDR1 and CDR2: DFQATT and SNEGSKA (reference sequence). The CDR3 spans 10 residues. DNA for the CDR3: TGCAGTGCTGGGGGGTACGAGCAGTACTTC. It encodes CSAGGYEQYF.

This clone has a single count. CDR3 protein: CAWSPRGEQFF. For the CDR3, the DNA is TGTGCCTGGAGCCCCCGCGGAGAGCAGTTCTTC. This chain uses TRBV30 with TRBJ2-1; D is undetermined. The V gene lost 3 bases and the J gene lost 10 bases, with 10 bases spanning the gap. This CDR3 region has 11 residues. Germline CDR1 is GTSNPN and CDR2 is SVGIG (reference sequence).

The CDR3 here is CASSPNLGEEKLFF. The CDR3, as DNA: TGTGCCAGCAGTCCTAACCTTGGCGAGGAAAAACTGTTTTTT. The rearrangement uses TRBV27 and TRBJ1-4; no reliable D call. V lost 5 bases to trimming and J lost 8 bases, with 15 bases between them. CDR1 is MNHEY and CDR2 is SMNVEV in the germline V gene (reference sequence). This CDR3 contains 14 residues. Combining the CDR3 with reference TRBV27 and TRBJ1-4 gives the whole variable domain EAQVTQNPRYLITVTGKKLTVTCSQNMNHEYMSWYRQDPGLGLRQIYYSMNVEVTDKGDVPEGYKVSRKEKRNFPLILESPSPNQTSLYFCASSPNLGEEKLFFGSGTQLSVL.

The rearrangement joins TRBV7-8 to TRBJ1-4; D is unresolved. The CDR3 is 14 amino acids. Trimming removed 5 bases from V and 3 bases from J, with 10 bases in between. Germline V gene lookup returns CDR1 SGHVS and CDR2 FQNEAQ. Here the CDR3 reads CASSRAVANEKLFF. CDR3 in DNA: TGTGCCAGCAGCCGGGCCGTCGCTAATGAAAAACTGTTTTTT. The complete variable domain, with remaining parts taken from reference TRBV7-8 and TRBJ1-4, reads GAGVSQSPRYKVAKRGQDVALRCDPISGHVSLFWYQQALGQGPEFLTYFQNEAQLDKSGLPSDRFFAERPEGSVSTLKIQRTQQEDSAVYLCASSRAVANEKLFFGSGTQLSVL.

The chain recombines TRBV12-3 or TRBV12-4 with TRBJ2-7; D may be TRBD2 (6 bases). This CDR3 is built from 13 residues. V was pared by 1 base and J by 5 bases, with 9 bases between. The CDR3 DNA is TGTGCCAGCAGTTTAGAGGGGAGGAACGAGCAGTACTTC. It is translated as CASSLEGRNEQYF.

V usage is TRBV11-2 and J usage is TRBJ2-2; D unclear. Germline values: CDR1 SGHAT, CDR2 FQNNGV. The CDR3 runs 14 residues. V shed 5 bases and J shed 1 base, with 8 bases lying between them. CDR3 bases: TGTGCCAGCAGCCGCCGAGGGAACACCGGGGAGCTGTTTTTT. Amino acid sequence: CASSRRGNTGELFF.

The chain recombines TRBV3-1 (or the pseudogene TRBV3-2) with TRBJ2-2, with D perhaps TRBD1 or TRBD2 (5 bases each). Germline lookup yields CDR1 LGHDT and CDR2 YNNKEL (reference sequence). The CDR3 has 14 residues. Trimming took off 2 bases at V and 3 bases at J, with 7 bases between the two ends. In DNA form, the CDR3 reads TGTGCCAGCAGCCAAATGGGGGACACCGGGGAGCTGTTTTTT. Amino acid sequence: CASSQMGDTGELFF.

The chain is built from TRBV6-2 or TRBV6-3 and TRBJ1-5; D perhaps matches TRBD1 (5 bases). The V end was cut by 0 bases, the J end by 3 bases, with 6 bases between. Germline CDR1 and CDR2: MNHEY and SVGEGT. This CDR3 has 14 amino acids. In DNA, the CDR3 is TGTGCCAGCAGTTACTCCAGGGACAATCAGCCCCAGCATTTT. It yields the protein CASSYSRDNQPQHF.

V is TRBV6-1 and J is TRBJ1-6; TRBD1 might be the D (6 bases). CDR1 is MNHNS and CDR2 is SASEGT in the germline V gene. V was pared by 3 bases and J by 10 bases, with 19 bases between. CDR3 length: 16 amino acids. CDR3 DNA: TGTGCCAGCAGTGAGGGGGGTGGGACAACATCCTCACCCCTCCACTTT. Its protein is CASSEGGGTTSSPLHF.

This chain uses TRBV5-5 with TRBJ1-5; TRBD1 matches 10 bases. Germline CDR1 SGHKS, CDR2 YYEKEE (reference sequence). Trimming took 4 bases from V and 4 from J; bases not matched to a gene: 5. The CDR3 has 15 residues. CDR3 in DNA: TGTGCCAGCAGCCCATCGGGACAGGGGAATCAGCCCCAGCATTTT. It translates to CASSPSGQGNQPQHF.

The chain links TRBV25-1 to TRBJ2-2, with 11 bases lining up with TRBD1. The J segment lost 2 bases and the V segment lost 4 bases, leaving 3 bases of the junction unmatched. Germline CDR1 and CDR2: MGHDK and SYGVNS. The length of the CDR3 is 16 residues. CDR3 in amino acids: CASSVRTGGNTGELFF. The CDR3 bases are TGTGCCAGCAGTGTACGGACAGGGGGCAACACCGGGGAGCTGTTTTTT.

The chain couples TRBV9 to TRBJ2-3, with 14 bases fitting TRBD2. Trimming took 3 bases from V and 9 from J; bases not matched to a gene: 3. The CDR3 has 14 amino acids. Looked up from germline, CDR1 is SGDLS and CDR2 is YYNGEE. The chain's CDR3 is CASSEGTSGGTQYF. The DNA of the CDR3 is TGTGCCAGCAGCGAGGGGACTAGCGGGGGAACGCAGTATTTT. Filled out from reference TRBV9 and TRBJ2-3, the complete variable domain reads DSGVTQTPKHLITATGQRVTLRCSPRSGDLSVYWYQQSLDQGLQFLIQYYNGEERAKGNILERFSAQQFPDLHSELNLSSLELGDSALYFCASSEGTSGGTQYFGPGTRLTVL.

The chain carries TRBV9 and TRBJ1-1; D is possibly TRBD1 (6 bases). From germline, CDR1 is SGDLS and CDR2 YYNGEE. The V end was cut by 3 bases, the J end by 5 bases, with 11 bases between. The CDR3 length is 13 residues. CDR3 protein: CASSAGVKTEAFF. DNA for the CDR3: TGTGCCAGCAGCGCAGGGGTTAAAACTGAAGCTTTCTTT.

The rearrangement joins TRBV6-5 to TRBJ1-5; unclear D gene. The CDR3 totals 13 residues. Germline values: CDR1 MNHEY, CDR2 SVGAGI. Trimming shortened V by 7 bases and J by 2 bases, and 9 bases separated the two germline ends. Here the CDR3 reads CASTFDRNQPQHF. In DNA form, the CDR3 reads TGTGCCAGCACTTTTGATCGCAATCAGCCCCAGCATTTT.

To note about this clone: In the same sample, other DNA sequences code for this CDR3. The V call is TRBV7-2, the J call TRBJ2-5; D uncertain. The CDR3 sequence is 13 residues long. Germline loops: CDR1 SGHTA, CDR2 FQGNSA. V lost 1 base and J lost 5, with 8 bases in between. The CDR3 reads CASSLESLETQYF. In nucleotides, the CDR3 is TGTGCCAGCAGCTTAGAGAGTCTGGAGACCCAGTACTTC.

The rearrangement links TRBV28 to TRBJ1-2; tentative D call: TRBD1 (6 bases). Germline CDR1 MDHEN, CDR2 SYDVKM. This CDR3 comprises 13 residues. The V end was cut by 7 bases, the J end by 8 bases, with 17 bases between. CDR3 DNA sequence: TGTGCCAGCACCTCAGACTGGGGGCGAGGCTACACCTTC. Translating it yields CASTSDWGRGYTF.

This clone was picked up a small number of times. The sample holds other DNA sequences that translate to the same CDR3. The chain is built from TRBV7-9 and TRBJ1-2; D uncertain. The V gene's germline CDR1 is SEHNR and CDR2 FQNEAQ (reference sequence). This CDR3 has 14 residues. Trimming removed 1 base from V and 4 bases from J, with 10 bases in between. CDR3 nucleotide sequence: TGTGCCAGCAGCTTAGGTGGCAGGATCTATGGCTACACCTTC. Its protein is CASSLGGRIYGYTF.

The genes are TRBV9 and TRBJ2-6; 7 positions agree with TRBD2. CDR3 length: 15 residues. Germline V gives CDR1 SGDLS, CDR2 YYNGEE. V gave up 2 bases and J gave up 2 bases; unmatched junction bases: 1. Written as DNA, the CDR3 is TGTGCCAGCAGCGTTCGGGGGGCTGGGGCCAACGTCCTGACTTTC. It yields the protein CASSVRGAGANVLTF. Full variable domain (remainder filled in from reference TRBV9 and TRBJ2-6): DSGVTQTPKHLITATGQRVTLRCSPRSGDLSVYWYQQSLDQGLQFLIQYYNGEERAKGNILERFSAQQFPDLHSELNLSSLELGDSALYFCASSVRGAGANVLTFGAGSRLTVL.

A single count supports this clone. V usage is TRBV6-2 or TRBV6-3 and J usage is TRBJ1-1, with TRBD1 matching 9 bases. V lost 6 bases to trimming and J lost 1 base; unmatched junction nucleotides: 6. In germline, CDR1 is MNHEY, CDR2 SVGEGT. The CDR3 has 15 residues. The DNA for the CDR3 is TGTGCCAGCAGCCTCGCGGGACAGGGGAACACTGAAGCTTTCTTT. This sequence encodes CASSLAGQGNTEAFF.

The chain combines TRBV28 with TRBJ2-1, with 12 bases aligning to TRBD2. The germline gives CDR1 MDHEN, CDR2 SYDVKM. V was pared by 5 bases and J by 2 bases, with 1 base of the junction left unmatched. There are 15 residues in the CDR3. CDR3: CASSPSGRAYNEQFF. For the CDR3, the DNA is TGTGCCAGCAGTCCTAGCGGGAGGGCCTACAATGAGCAGTTCTTC.

This clone was detected only once. V gene TRBV7-7 combines with J gene TRBJ2-5; D unclear. The V gene lost 6 bases and the J gene lost 3 bases, with 11 bases spanning the gap. This CDR3 comprises 13 residues. Per the germline V gene, CDR1 is SSHAT and CDR2 is FNYEAQ (reference sequence). The CDR3 here is CASSPTSEETQYF. CDR3 coding DNA: TGTGCCAGCAGTCCGACCTCTGAAGAGACCCAGTACTTC.

The rearrangement joins TRBV18 to TRBJ2-1; D is unclear. Germline V lookup: CDR1 KGHSH, CDR2 LQKENI. V lost 0 bases and J lost 8, with 5 bases in between. This CDR3 region has 12 residues. The CDR3 DNA sequence: TGTGCCAGCTCACCACCCTCCCATGAGCAGTTCTTC. Its translation is CASSPPSHEQFF.

This chain joins TRBV7-2 and TRBJ1-2; D is perhaps TRBD1 (6 bases). The CDR3 extends over 14 amino acids. Looked up from germline, CDR1 is SGHTA and CDR2 is FQGNSA. Trimming shortened V by 2 bases and J by 3 bases, and 10 bases separated the two germline ends. CDR3 nucleotide sequence: TGTGCCAGCAGCTTATACAGGGTGGACTATGGCTACACCTTC. Its protein is CASSLYRVDYGYTF. Drawing the rest from reference TRBV7-2 and TRBJ1-2, the complete variable domain is GAGVSQSPSNKVTEKGKDVELRCDPISGHTALYWYRQSLGQGLEFLIYFQGNSAPDKSGLPSDRFSAERTGGSVSTLTIQRTQQEDSAVYLCASSLYRVDYGYTFGSGTRLTVV.